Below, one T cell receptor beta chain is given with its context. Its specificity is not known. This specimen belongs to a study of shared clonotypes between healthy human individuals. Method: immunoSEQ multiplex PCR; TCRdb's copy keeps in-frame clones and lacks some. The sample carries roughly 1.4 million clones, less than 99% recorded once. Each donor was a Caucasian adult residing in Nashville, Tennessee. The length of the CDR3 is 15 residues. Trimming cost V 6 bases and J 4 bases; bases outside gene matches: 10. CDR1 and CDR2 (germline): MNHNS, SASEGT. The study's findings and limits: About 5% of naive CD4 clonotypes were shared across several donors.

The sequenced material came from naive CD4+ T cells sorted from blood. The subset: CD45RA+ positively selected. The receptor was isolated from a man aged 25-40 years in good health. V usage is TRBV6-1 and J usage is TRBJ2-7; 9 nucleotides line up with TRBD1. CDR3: CASSDMSGQGYEQYF. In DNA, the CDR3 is TGTGCCAGCAGCGACATGTCGGGACAGGGTTACGAGCAGTACTTC.